This TCR beta chain was identified in a study of shared clonotypes between healthy human individuals. Looked up from germline, CDR1 is SGHRS and CDR2 is YFSETQ. V shed 4 bases and J 0 bases; nucleotides not matched to a gene: 3. This CDR3 comprises 14 residues. Caucasian adults residing in Nashville, Tennessee made up all the donors. Original handling: Filtering differed because ImmunoSEQ produced junction-only sequences that carried no quality scores. Only in-frame clones appear in the TCRdb table, and some are missing; sequencing was by immunoSEQ multiplex PCR. That table supplies the V and J calls and clone size; D and trimming were determined from the DNA. The sample holds over a million clones, about 74% seen once.

Source material: memory CD4+ T cells sorted from blood. The sample's subset: CD45RA-negative fraction. The sequence was collected from a man between 18 and 29 years old in good health. The chain employs TRBV5-1 and TRBJ2-7; 8 nucleotides agree with TRBD1. The CDR3 sequence: CASSTGTGSYEQYF. The CDR3 DNA reads TGCGCCAGCAGCACCGGGACAGGCTCCTACGAGCAGTACTTC.